These 8 T cell receptor beta chains came from one sample sequenced in a study of cytomegalovirus exposure and HLA in healthy donors. This PCR relied on a set of 60 Vbeta primers and 13 Jbeta primers. Using immunoSEQ multiplex PCR, the repertoire was profiled, and TCRdb retains in-frame clones only, with some absent. The repertoire consists of roughly 100,000 clones, with over 60% occurring once and the leading ten covering around 8.4%. Sequencing was carried out using PBMCs. The source of these receptors is a man in his forties or fifties in good health and CMV-seropositive.

The chain links TRBV28 to TRBJ1-5; D gene uncertain. V gave up 5 bases and J gave up 2 bases, with 13 bases separating them. Per germline, CDR1 MDHEN and CDR2 SYDVKM. The CDR3 spans 15 residues. DNA of the CDR3: TGTGCCAGCAGTGGCATCCGAGGCGGCAATCAGCCCCAGCATTTT. Translated, it gives CASSGIRGGNQPQHF.

The chain links TRBV18 to TRBJ1-5; 7 nucleotides agree with TRBD1. The CDR3 loop spans 14 amino acids. The V and J ends lost 4 bases and 7 bases, in that order; junction bases with no gene match: 7. Germline lookup yields CDR1 KGHSH and CDR2 LQKENI. For the CDR3, the DNA is TGTGCCAGCTCACTCGACAGGGTTGGCCAGCCCCAGCATTTT. Its protein product is CASSLDRVGQPQHF.

The table lists this clone with a few counts. The chain joins TRBV7-6 to TRBJ1-2; 8 bases map to TRBD1. V was clipped by 5 bases and J by 6 bases; unmatched bases: 11. CDR3 length equals 15 residues. Germline V gene lookup returns CDR1 SGHVS and CDR2 FNYEAQ. This chain's CDR3 is CASSPDRGPGDGYTF. The CDR3 nucleotides read TGTGCCAGCAGCCCAGACAGGGGCCCTGGCGATGGCTACACCTTC.

This CDR3 reads CASSSTGGGYEQYF. For the CDR3, the DNA is TGTGCCAGCAGCTCGACAGGGGGGGGCTACGAGCAGTACTTC. The chain combines TRBV7-9 with TRBJ2-7; 9 bases align to TRBD1. The CDR3 extends over 14 amino acids. Trimming removed 4 bases from V and 3 bases from J; junction bases left unmatched: 4. The germline V gene encodes CDR1 SEHNR and CDR2 FQNEAQ (reference sequence).

Details on this clone: One junction end does not reproduce the germline sequence, and a read error may be involved. This rearrangement joins TRBV4-2 to TRBJ2-1, with 11 nucleotides matching TRBD2. The V gene's germline CDR1 is LGHNA and CDR2 YNFKEQ. The CDR3 has 20 amino acids. CDR3 residues: CASSQDATSSGRLSYNEQFF. DNA for the CDR3: TGTGCCAGCAGTCAAGATGCAACCTCTAGCGGGAGGCTCTCCTACAATGAGCAGTTCTTC.

The gene calls are TRBV7-9 and TRBJ2-5, with D maybe TRBD2 (5 bases). This CDR3 contains 13 residues. Trimming left V 5 bases short and J 7 bases short, with 14 bases between. Per the germline V gene, CDR1 is SEHNR and CDR2 is FQNEAQ (reference sequence). The CDR3 coding sequence is TGTGCCAGCAGCCCCCGGGATTCGCGGACCCAGTACTTC. Translated: CASSPRDSRTQYF.

CDR3: CASSRSGTSGDTQYF. The CDR3 DNA sequence: TGTGCCAGCAGCCGATCCGGGACTAGCGGGGATACGCAGTATTTT. V is TRBV5-4 and J is TRBJ2-3, with 12 nucleotides matching TRBD2. With 4 bases clipped from V and 6 bases from J, the junction kept 6 bases outside the gene matches. The CDR3 has 15 residues. Germline CDR1 SGHNT, CDR2 YYREEE (reference sequence).

J is TRBJ1-5 and V is TRBV18; no definite D call. Deletions cut 4 bases from V and 3 bases from J, with 7 bases between. This CDR3 has 13 residues. Germline V gene sequence: CDR1 KGHSH, CDR2 LQKENI. CDR3 residues: CASSLSLNQPQHF. CDR3 bases: TGTGCCAGCTCACTATCCCTCAATCAGCCCCAGCATTTT.